This T cell receptor (beta chain) was documented in a study of CD8 T cells in Susac syndrome. Overall study results and limits: In TEMRA cells and active patients, CD8+ clonal expansion in Susac reached its peak.

Comments on this clonotype: Its specificity is unknown.

When the RNA was reverse transcribed, random hexamers were used with an input of roughly 0.45 to 1 ug. TCRdb used MiXCR to reprocess the immunoSEQ multiplex PCR reads, holding one entry per CDR3 protein. The repertoire holds around 53,000 distinct CDR3 sequences, with approximately 95% as singletons. This receptor was obtained from a human donor with Susac syndrome. Specimen: CD8+ T cells from PBMCs.

This chain's CDR3 is CSVEEGLAGNTIYF. CDR3 nucleotides: TGCAGCGTTGAAGAGGGTTTGGCTGGAAACACCATATATTTT. The chain links TRBV29-1 to TRBJ1-3, with D unclear. Germline CDR1 is SQVTM and CDR2 is ANQGSEA. This CDR3 comprises 14 residues. The ends were cut back, 0 bases at V and 2 bases at J, with 8 bases in the middle. Filled out from reference TRBV29-1 and TRBJ1-3, the complete variable domain reads SAVISQKPSRDICQRGTSLTIQCQVDSQVTMMFWYRQQPGQSLTLIATANQGSEATYESGFVIDKFPISRPNLTFSTLTVSNMSPEDSSIYLCSVEEGLAGNTIYFGEGSWLTVV.